The clone carrying this T cell receptor beta chain showed up many times. MiXCR, run by TCRdb on the RT-PCR reads, gives a single entry per CDR3 protein. The sample shows a few hundred thousand distinct CDR3 sequences, roughly 7.6% of them seen only once. The germline V gene encodes CDR1 MRHNA and CDR2 SNTAGT. This CDR3 is built from 19 residues. V was clipped by 2 bases and J by 0 bases; unmatched bases: 9. This sample is part of a study of response to subunit inactivated influenza vaccine. The chain combines TRBV6-4 with TRBJ2-1; 11 nucleotides match TRBD2. The material was PBMCs from blood, obtained about 23 months after vaccination. The TCR was taken from a man aged 45-69 years who received an inactivated influenza vaccine. Here the CDR3 DNA reads TGTGCCAGCAGTGACGCGGTGACTAGCGGGGTCCTCTCCTACAATGAGCAGTTCTTC. It specifies CASSDAVTSGVLSYNEQFF.